The 27 T cell receptor beta chains below all came from one sample that was sequenced in a study of cytomegalovirus exposure and HLA in healthy donors. Measured with immunoSEQ multiplex PCR; TCRdb has only the in-frame clones, and not every one. This table holds roughly 80,000 clones, 94% found once. The sequenced sample consisted of PBMCs. The receptor set was obtained from a woman aged 18-29 years in good health and CMV-seronegative.

CDR3 residues: CASSLDRVGYTF. In DNA form, the CDR3 reads TGTGCCAGCAGCTTAGACCGGGTCGGCTACACCTTC. The genes are TRBV7-9 and TRBJ1-2; D unclear. The CDR3 loop spans 12 amino acids. The V end was cut by 1 base, the J end by 8 bases, with 8 bases between. Germline lookup yields CDR1 SEHNR and CDR2 FQNEAQ (reference sequence).

The chain has TRBV4-2 and TRBJ1-1, with 8 bases aligning to TRBD1. V shed 4 bases, J shed 1 base, and the junction held 5 bases outside the gene matches. Germline V lookup: CDR1 LGHNA, CDR2 YNFKEQ. CDR3 size: 15 residues. CDR3 sequence (DNA): TGTGCCAGCAGCCTCCCGGACAGGGAGAACACTGAAGCTTTCTTT. Amino acids: CASSLPDRENTEAFF.

This sequence joins TRBV6-1 and TRBJ2-1; 11 bases are a match to TRBD2. The CDR3 length is 14 residues. Unmatched junction bases numbered 0, after V lost 5 bases and J lost 3 bases. The germline V gene encodes CDR1 MNHNS and CDR2 SASEGT. The CDR3, as DNA: TGTGCCAGCAGTACTAGCGGGAGCTACAATGAGCAGTTCTTC. Translation: CASSTSGSYNEQFF.

The chain links TRBV28 to TRBJ2-7; TRBD2 agrees at 12 bases. The germline V gene has CDR1 MDHEN and CDR2 SYDVKM. The CDR3 has 13 residues. V gave up 7 bases and J gave up 6 bases; unmatched junction bases: 4. The DNA of the CDR3 is TGTGCCAGCAAGGGACTAGCGGGTCGCGAGCAGTACTTC. It is translated as CASKGLAGREQYF.

The sample holds a few counts of this clone. The chain links TRBV5-1 to TRBJ1-4, with D possibly being TRBD1 (5 bases). CDR3 length: 14 residues. CDR1 and CDR2 from the germline V gene are SGHRS and YFSETQ. V was pared by 4 bases and J by 4 bases, with 11 bases between. The CDR3 DNA reads as TGCGCCAGCAGCAACCGGGACTTTAATGAAAAACTGTTTTTT. Protein product: CASSNRDFNEKLFF.

V and J are TRBV30 and TRBJ2-2; D remains ambiguous. V lost 2 bases and J 7 bases, leaving 8 bases between the germline ends. The CDR3 loop spans 12 amino acids. CDR1 and CDR2 (germline): GTSNPN, SVGIG (reference sequence). Written as DNA, the CDR3 is TGTGCCTGGAGTCCTGTCAGCGGGGAGCTGTTTTTT. As protein: CAWSPVSGELFF.

This rearrangement joins TRBV30 to TRBJ1-1; D might be TRBD1 (6 bases). The CDR3 runs 12 residues. Germline V CDR1 and CDR2: GTSNPN, SVGIG (reference sequence). V lost 3 bases, J lost 6 bases, and 11 bases lay in between. This chain's CDR3 is CAWRGTTSEAFF. As DNA, the CDR3 is TGTGCCTGGAGAGGGACAACCTCTGAAGCTTTCTTT.

This chain links TRBV9 with TRBJ2-1; 12 bases fit TRBD2. The V and J ends lost 4 bases and 8 bases, in that order; junction bases with no gene match: 10. Looked up from germline, CDR1 is SGDLS and CDR2 is YYNGEE. This CDR3 is built from 16 residues. For the CDR3, the DNA is TGTGCCAGCAGCCCCGGACTAGCGGGGAATTTTTATGAGCAGTTCTTC. Its protein product is CASSPGLAGNFYEQFF.

This chain uses TRBV7-9 with TRBJ1-1, with 8 bases lining up with TRBD1. Trimming took 5 bases from V and 4 from J; bases not matched to a gene: 9. The V gene's germline CDR1 is SEHNR and CDR2 FQNEAQ (reference sequence). The CDR3 has 15 amino acids. In DNA, the CDR3 is TGTGCCAGCAGCCTCAGGGGGCCGGGGGGCACTGAAGCTTTCTTT. Translating it yields CASSLRGPGGTEAFF.

The chain combines TRBV27 with TRBJ2-7; D is unclear. The germline V gene has CDR1 MNHEY and CDR2 SMNVEV (reference sequence). The CDR3 is 14 residues long. Trimming shortened V by 5 bases and J by 2 bases, and 13 bases separated the two germline ends. The CDR3 region has the DNA TGTGCCAGCAGTCGTACTTTTCAAACCTACGAGCAGTACTTC. It is translated as CASSRTFQTYEQYF.

The chain joins TRBV5-1 to TRBJ2-7; 7 bases are shared with TRBD2. Germline CDR1 and CDR2: SGHRS and YFSETQ. The CDR3 is 14 amino acids. V was clipped by 3 bases and J by 2 bases; unmatched bases: 5. CDR3 nucleotides: TGCGCCAGCAGCTCGGCTAGCGGAGCCTACGAGCAGTACTTC. It codes for CASSSASGAYEQYF.

The rearrangement links TRBV5-1 to TRBJ1-6; D might be TRBD1 (6 bases). Trimming cost V 2 bases and J 3 bases, with 15 bases left between them. From germline, CDR1 is SGHRS and CDR2 YFSETQ. CDR3 size: 17 residues. The CDR3 DNA follows: TGCGCCAGCAGCTTAGTTCCCCGGACAGACTATAATTCACCCCTCCACTTT. Protein: CASSLVPRTDYNSPLHF.

The chain carries TRBV4-3 and TRBJ1-2, with 8 nucleotides matching TRBD1. Germline V gene sequence: CDR1 LGHNA, CDR2 YSLEER. Trimming took 0 bases from V and 5 from J; bases not matched to a gene: 11. The CDR3 contains 17 residues. CDR3 DNA: TGCGCCAGCAGCCAAGACCCCGCAGGGGGCGCGGGTTATGGCTACACCTTC. This translates into CASSQDPAGGAGYGYTF.

This clone is a singleton in its sample. The chain links TRBV11-2 to TRBJ1-2, with a tentative D call TRBD1 (5 bases). V was shortened by 1 base and J by 8 bases, with 20 bases between the two germline ends. This CDR3 is built from 16 residues. Germline-derived CDR1 and CDR2 are SGHAT and FQNNGV. The CDR3 nucleotides read TGTGCCAGCAGCTTAGTGGGGGGGTTAGGGATAGGAGGCTACACCTTC. It specifies CASSLVGGLGIGGYTF.

The chain uses TRBV5-4 and TRBJ2-7; 11 bases align to TRBD2. Germline V CDR1 and CDR2: SGHNT, YYREEE (reference sequence). The junction had 19 bases not matched to a gene; V was cut back by 5 bases and J by 6 bases. The length of the CDR3 is 18 residues. CDR3 protein: CASSNPGTSGNARGEQYF. CDR3 nucleotides: TGTGCCAGCAGTAATCCCGGGACTAGCGGTAACGCTAGGGGCGAGCAGTACTTC.

This clone came up once. This chain uses TRBV27 with TRBJ2-3; 14 bases line up with TRBD2. The CDR3 has 18 amino acids. With V trimmed by 5 bases and J by 4 bases, 11 bases remained unmatched. CDR1 is MNHEY, CDR2 SMNVEV, per germline (reference sequence). CDR3 protein: CASSGIKGLAGAPDTQYF. CDR3 bases: TGTGCCAGCAGTGGCATAAAGGGACTAGCGGGAGCCCCAGATACGCAGTATTTT.

This clone came up a few times. J is TRBJ2-3 and V is TRBV6-4, with TRBD2 matching 8 bases. The germline CDR1 and CDR2 sequences are MRHNA and SNTAGT. The CDR3 length is 14 residues. Trimming took 4 bases from V and 4 from J; bases not matched to a gene: 4. The CDR3 loop is CASSVGGASDTQYF. The CDR3 nucleotides read TGTGCCAGCAGTGTCGGGGGGGCCTCAGATACGCAGTATTTT.

The chain recombines TRBV7-9 with TRBJ1-5; D possibly corresponds to TRBD1 (5 bases). Trimming stripped 1 base from V and 10 bases from J, with 11 bases between. In germline, CDR1 is SEHNR, CDR2 FQNEAQ (reference sequence). The CDR3 runs to 13 residues. This CDR3 is CASSLDLGGPQHF. The CDR3 region has the DNA TGTGCCAGCAGCTTAGATCTCGGGGGACCCCAGCATTTT. The whole variable domain, filled in from reference TRBV7-9 and TRBJ1-5, reads DTGVSQNPRHKITKRGQNVTFRCDPISEHNRLYWYRQTLGQGPEFLTYFQNEAQLEKSRLLSDRFSAERPKGSFSTLEIQRTEQGDSAMYLCASSLDLGGPQHFGDGTRLSIL.

The V gene is TRBV6-6, the J gene TRBJ2-3; 8 bases are a match to TRBD2. After removal of 5 bases from V and 2 bases from J, the junction contained 9 bases not matched to a gene. CDR1 is MNHNY and CDR2 is SVGAGI in the germline V gene (reference sequence). The CDR3 is made up of 16 amino acids. The CDR3 nucleotides read TGTGCCAGCAGTCGCCCCCGGGGGGGAAACACAGATACGCAGTATTTT. It yields the protein CASSRPRGGNTDTQYF.

The chain has TRBV6-1 and TRBJ1-5, with TRBD1 matching over 7 bases. The CDR3 has 11 amino acids. CDR1 MNHNS and CDR2 SASEGT come from the germline V gene. The junction had 4 bases not matched to a gene; V was cut back by 5 bases and J by 12 bases. The CDR3 coding sequence is TGTGCCAGCAGTCAGGGGGATCACCAGCATTTT. It is translated as CASSQGDHQHF.

The chain couples TRBV13 to TRBJ2-5, with D possibly being TRBD1 (5 bases). This CDR3 contains 12 residues. Germline V gene lookup returns CDR1 PRHDT and CDR2 FYEKMQ (reference sequence). Trimming removed 2 bases from V and 4 bases from J, with 5 bases in between. The CDR3 DNA sequence: TGTGCCAGCAGCTTACAGGGAGAGACCCAGTACTTC. It codes for CASSLQGETQYF.

This clone has only a few counts. The rearrangement joins TRBV15 to TRBJ2-5; 8 positions match TRBD1. Losses at the gene ends were 5 bases for V and 5 bases for J; bases not matched to a gene: 10. The CDR3 has 15 amino acids. Per germline, CDR1 LNHNV and CDR2 YYDKDF (reference sequence). This CDR3 is CATSSRRQGRETQYF. DNA of the CDR3: TGTGCCACCAGCTCTCGTCGACAGGGGCGGGAGACCCAGTACTTC.

The chain recombines TRBV12-5 with TRBJ2-2; 7 positions agree with TRBD2. Losses at the gene ends were 0 bases for V and 6 bases for J; bases not matched to a gene: 13. The CDR3 contains 18 residues. The germline gives CDR1 LGHNT, CDR2 FRNRAP. The CDR3 region is CASGLVADGLVGPGELFF. In nucleotides, the CDR3 is TGTGCTAGTGGTTTGGTTGCGGACGGACTAGTCGGGCCCGGGGAGCTGTTTTTT.

The V gene is TRBV9, the J gene TRBJ2-1; D is unclear. Trimming pared 5 bases from V and 6 bases from J, leaving 12 bases between. In germline, CDR1 is SGDLS, CDR2 YYNGEE. CDR3 length: 13 residues. The CDR3 DNA follows: TGTGCCAGCAGTGCCGGCTGGGCCAATGAGCAGTTCTTC. This codes for CASSAGWANEQFF.

This clone was seen once. This chain uses TRBV18 with TRBJ1-1; a weak D match, TRBD1 (6 bases). CDR1 and CDR2 from the germline V gene are KGHSH and LQKENI. The V end was cut by 4 bases, the J end by 1 base, with 7 bases between. This CDR3 has 13 amino acids. The CDR3: CASSLGQNTEAFF. CDR3 nucleotide sequence: TGTGCCAGCTCACTGGGACAGAACACTGAAGCTTTCTTT.

The J gene is TRBJ1-1, the V gene TRBV7-9; no clear D gene. Germline V gene data show CDR1 as SEHNR and CDR2 as FQNEAQ (reference sequence). This CDR3 has 11 residues. V gave up 4 bases and J gave up 5 bases, with 5 bases separating them. The CDR3 reads CASSSSTEAFF. CDR3 sequence (DNA): TGTGCCAGCAGCTCGAGTACTGAAGCTTTCTTT.

The chain uses TRBV4-1 and TRBJ2-7; possibly TRBD2 for D (6 bases). V was pared by 1 base and J by 7 bases, with 20 bases between. CDR3 length: 16 residues. Germline lookup yields CDR1 MGHRA and CDR2 YSYEKL. CDR3 region: CASSQGVSIWGEEQYF. The CDR3 DNA follows: TGCGCCAGCAGCCAAGGAGTTAGTATTTGGGGGGAGGAGCAGTACTTC.